This T cell receptor (beta chain) appears in the sequencing data of a study of human T cells and chemical hapten exposure. Study processing details: A per-sample median of 95,638 TCRs was observed, with counts ranging from about 20,000 to 750,000. TCRdb called the RACE reads again in MiXCR, with one record for every CDR3 protein. None of the V and J calls come from the authors' own analysis; TCRdb made them. The profile shows about 350,000 distinct CDR3 sequences, about 5.4% of them singletons. The time point here: pre-sensitization, week 0. Treatment of the sample: therapeutic diphenylcyclopropenone sensitization with weekly scalp DPC. A few counts support this clonotype. Germline-derived CDR1 and CDR2 are SGHDN and FVKESK. The V and J ends lost 7 bases and 6 bases respectively, with 19 bases between them. The CDR3 length is 14 residues.

This material consisted of whole blood, taken in connection with sensitization to the hapten diphenylcyclopropenone (DPC). V is TRBV14 and J is TRBJ2-7, with D perhaps TRBD2 (6 bases). This TCR was sampled from a woman in her late teens or twenties with alopecia areata. Some clones in this sample may be carry-over from other donors' samples. CDR3 amino acids: CASNIGGPFSEQYF. CDR3 nucleotides: TGTGCCAGCAATATCGGGGGACCGTTTAGCGAGCAGTACTTC.